These 22 T cell receptor beta chains originate from one sample sequenced in a study of T cell repertoires in cytomegalovirus infection. Their specific antigens are unknown. TCRdb reanalysed the reads using MiXCR and keeps one entry per CDR3 protein. This table holds about half a million distinct CDR3 sequences, 25% to 35% found once. Specimen: cultured PBMCs, collected from culture after CMV antigen stimulation. The receptors shown here come from a human donor in good health (CMV status not recorded). Some clones in this sample may be carry-over from other donors' samples.

Concerning this clonotype itself: A much bigger clone sits one base away, suggesting this may be a read error. J is TRBJ2-3 and V is TRBV6-2 or TRBV6-3, with 10 bases identical to TRBD2. From germline, CDR1 is MNHEY and CDR2 SVGEGT. This CDR3 region has 14 residues. Here the CDR3 DNA reads TGTGCCAGCAGCCTAGCGGGAGCTGGAGATACGCGGTATTTT. Translation gives CASSLAGAGDTRYF.

Concerning this clonotype: Germline is not matched at one junction end, which may reflect a read error. The J gene is TRBJ1-2, the V gene TRBV12-3 or TRBV12-4; TRBD1 is a possible D gene (6 bases). The CDR3 covers 12 residues. The chain's CDR3 is CASREGHYSYTF. For the CDR3, the DNA is TGTGCCAGCAGGGAGGGACACTATAGCTACACCTTC.

The V call is TRBV24-1, the J call TRBJ2-1; 9 bases map to TRBD1. The ends lost 5 bases at V and 5 bases at J; junction bases unmatched: 3. This CDR3 contains 14 residues. CDR1 and CDR2 from the germline V gene are KGHDR and SFDVKD. The DNA for the CDR3 is TGTGCCACCAGTGCCGGGGACAGGGACAATGAGCAGTTCTTC. As protein: CATSAGDRDNEQFF.

In its sample, this clonotype was seen a few times. The chain recombines TRBV7-2 with TRBJ2-6; the D is unclear. This CDR3 spans 17 amino acids. Trimming left V 0 bases short and J 0 bases short, with 9 bases between. CDR1 is SGHTA, CDR2 FQGNSA, per germline. The CDR3 bases are TGTGCCAGCAGCTTAGCGTTCCACTCCTCTGGGGCCAACGTCCTGACTTTC. Protein: CASSLAFHSSGANVLTF.

CDR3 loop: CASSPDIKDTQYF. DNA of the CDR3: TGTGCCAGCTCACCGGATATTAAAGATACGCAGTATTTT. The chain couples TRBV18 to TRBJ2-3; D is unresolved. This CDR3 has 13 amino acids. Germline CDR1 reads KGHSH; CDR2 reads LQKENI. The germline V and J ends were trimmed by 3 bases and 5 bases, with 9 bases remaining between them.

The chain couples TRBV7-2 to TRBJ2-3; D could derive from TRBD1 or TRBD2 (5 bases each). V lost 4 bases and J lost 5, with 16 bases in between. Germline-derived CDR1 and CDR2 are SGHTA and FQGNSA. The CDR3 extends over 15 amino acids. The CDR3 loop reads CASSSQGAVGDTQYF. As DNA, the CDR3 is TGTGCCAGCAGCTCCCAGGGAGCGGTGGGAGATACGCAGTATTTT.

This chain uses TRBV28 with TRBJ1-6; 8 bases are shared with TRBD1. Germline V gives CDR1 MDHEN, CDR2 SYDVKM. This CDR3 spans 16 amino acids. The junction had 9 bases not matched to a gene; V was cut back by 4 bases and J by 7 bases. The CDR3 nucleotides are TGTGCCAGCAGTTCCGGACAGGGAAGAGGCAATTCACCCCTCCACTTT. Protein sequence: CASSSGQGRGNSPLHF.

V usage is TRBV4-1 and J usage is TRBJ2-1; 8 bases map to TRBD1. The CDR3 length is 16 residues. The germline V gene has CDR1 MGHRA and CDR2 YSYEKL. J gave up 2 bases and V 0 bases, and 3 bases lay outside the gene matches. The CDR3 here is CASSQDPGGAYNEQFF. For the CDR3, the DNA is TGCGCCAGCAGCCAAGATCCAGGGGGCGCCTACAATGAGCAGTTCTTC.

CDR3 bases: TGTGCCAGCAGTTCCCTAGCTTACACTGAAGCTTTCTTT. It codes for CASSSLAYTEAFF. The chain combines TRBV6-5 with TRBJ1-1; D remains ambiguous. V was trimmed by 4 bases and J by 3 bases, leaving 9 bases between them. Germline CDR1 is MNHEY and CDR2 is SVGAGI. CDR3 length: 13 residues.

The chain couples TRBV27 to TRBJ2-3; D not certain. In germline, CDR1 is MNHEY, CDR2 SMNVEV (reference sequence). The ends were cut back, 7 bases at V and 1 base at J, with 12 bases in the middle. The CDR3 is 14 amino acids. The CDR3 region has the DNA TGTGCCAGCAAGTTTGCAGGAGGCACAGATACGCAGTATTTT. It is translated as CASKFAGGTDTQYF.

This clonotype has only a few counts. CDR3 residues: CASSLDPGFTYEQYV. Here the CDR3 DNA reads TGTGCCAGCAGCTTAGACCCTGGATTTACCTACGAGCAGTACGTC. The chain uses TRBV7-6 and TRBJ2-7; D not certain. Trimming removed 1 base from V and 2 bases from J, with 12 bases in between. This CDR3 region has 15 residues. Germline CDR1 reads SGHVS; CDR2 reads FNYEAQ.

The chain uses TRBV27 and TRBJ2-1; TRBD2 agrees at 7 bases. The CDR3 extends over 15 amino acids. The germline V gene encodes CDR1 MNHEY and CDR2 SMNVEV (reference sequence). The trim removed 4 bases at V and 2 bases at J, leaving 5 bases unmatched. The CDR3 sequence is CASSSKAGPYNEQFF. DNA for the CDR3: TGTGCCAGCAGTTCAAAAGCGGGACCCTACAATGAGCAGTTCTTC.

This chain links TRBV7-6 with TRBJ2-1, with D uncertain. This CDR3 has 12 amino acids. In germline, CDR1 is SGHVS, CDR2 FNYEAQ. V lost 3 bases and J 8 bases, leaving 8 bases between the germline ends. CDR3 nucleotide sequence: TGTGCCAGCAGCTTTGCCCCCCATGAGCAGTTCTTC. Protein product: CASSFAPHEQFF.

The CDR3 is CASSLYATGDGVEQYV. The CDR3 region has the DNA TGTGCCAGCAGCTTATACGCGACAGGCGATGGGGTCGAGCAGTACGTC. This chain uses TRBV11-2 with TRBJ2-7; tentative D call: TRBD1 (6 bases). CDR3 length: 16 amino acids. Trimming took off 2 bases at V and 6 bases at J, with 20 bases between the two ends. Germline CDR1 and CDR2: SGHAT and FQNNGV.

About this clonotype itself: Compared with germline, one end of the junction differs, possibly owing to a read error. This chain's CDR3 is CSSSYPISDLSSYEQYF. DNA of the CDR3: TGTTCCAGCAGTTACCCAATATCGGACCTATCCTCCTACGAGCAGTACTTC. The chain uses TRBV6-2 or TRBV6-3 and TRBJ2-7; no firm D call. CDR1 and CDR2 from the germline V gene are MNHEY and SVGEGT. The CDR3 is made up of 17 amino acids.

This clonotype was detected a few times. The chain is built from TRBV5-5 and TRBJ1-2; D is unresolved. CDR3 size: 15 residues. Germline assignment: CDR1 SGHKS and CDR2 YYEKEE (reference sequence). V lost 1 base, J lost 6 bases, and 16 bases lay in between. The CDR3 here is CASSLRDYGADGYTF. CDR3 sequence (DNA): TGTGCCAGCAGCTTGCGAGACTACGGAGCGGATGGCTACACCTTC.

The sample holds a few counts of this clonotype. The rearrangement links TRBV7-9 to TRBJ2-1, with 8 nucleotides matching TRBD2. V lost 1 base to trimming and J lost 3 bases; unmatched junction nucleotides: 2. Germline CDR1 SEHNR, CDR2 FQNEAQ (reference sequence). This CDR3 contains 15 residues. The CDR3 is CASSLGRGGYNEQFF. Here the CDR3 DNA reads TGTGCCAGCAGCTTAGGTCGGGGGGGCTACAATGAGCAGTTCTTC.

This clonotype was detected a few times. The J gene is TRBJ1-1, the V gene TRBV20-1; TRBD1 aligns across 11 bases. The junction had 8 bases not matched to a gene; V was cut back by 1 base and J by 7 bases. The CDR3 spans 15 residues. Germline-derived CDR1 and CDR2 are DFQATT and SNEGSKA (reference sequence). The CDR3 nucleotides are TGCAGTGCTAGAGGAGGGACAGGGGGTAGCGGTGAAGCTTTCTTT. Its protein is CSARGGTGGSGEAFF.

The chain links TRBV7-1 to TRBJ2-3, with 9 nucleotides matching TRBD1. TRBV7-1 has ORF status, its function being uncertain. This CDR3 spans 14 amino acids. Trimming cost V 5 bases and J 3 bases; bases outside gene matches: 3. The CDR3 DNA reads TGTGCCAGCAGCATGGGGACAGGGACAGATACGCAGTATTTT. Protein sequence: CASSMGTGTDTQYF.

This clonotype turned up a few times. The chain has TRBV7-6 and TRBJ2-3; D not resolved. The germline gives CDR1 SGHVS, CDR2 FNYEAQ. The CDR3 is 14 residues long. V lost 4 bases to trimming and J lost 2 bases, with 10 bases between them. CDR3 bases: TGTGCCAGCAGCTCCGGACCCCTCACAGATACGCAGTATTTT. Encoded protein: CASSSGPLTDTQYF.

A note on this clonotype: Relative to the germline gene, one junction end is altered; a read error may explain this. The genes are TRBV7-2 and TRBJ2-1, with TRBD2 as a possible D gene (5 bases). The CDR3 length is 11 residues. CDR1 and CDR2 from the germline V gene are SGHTA and FQGNSA. CDR3 DNA: TGTGCCGGCAGCTTAGCGCGGGAGCAGTTCTTC. It translates to CAGSLAREQFF.

This chain links TRBV6-1 with TRBJ1-5; D call uncertain. This CDR3 has 16 residues. Germline CDR1 is MNHNS and CDR2 is SASEGT. Trimming took 5 bases from V and 2 from J, leaving 16 bases between them. The CDR3 region has the DNA TGTGCCAGCAGTCCTGTGATTGGGAACGGCAATCAGCCCCAGCATTTT. It yields the protein CASSPVIGNGNQPQHF.